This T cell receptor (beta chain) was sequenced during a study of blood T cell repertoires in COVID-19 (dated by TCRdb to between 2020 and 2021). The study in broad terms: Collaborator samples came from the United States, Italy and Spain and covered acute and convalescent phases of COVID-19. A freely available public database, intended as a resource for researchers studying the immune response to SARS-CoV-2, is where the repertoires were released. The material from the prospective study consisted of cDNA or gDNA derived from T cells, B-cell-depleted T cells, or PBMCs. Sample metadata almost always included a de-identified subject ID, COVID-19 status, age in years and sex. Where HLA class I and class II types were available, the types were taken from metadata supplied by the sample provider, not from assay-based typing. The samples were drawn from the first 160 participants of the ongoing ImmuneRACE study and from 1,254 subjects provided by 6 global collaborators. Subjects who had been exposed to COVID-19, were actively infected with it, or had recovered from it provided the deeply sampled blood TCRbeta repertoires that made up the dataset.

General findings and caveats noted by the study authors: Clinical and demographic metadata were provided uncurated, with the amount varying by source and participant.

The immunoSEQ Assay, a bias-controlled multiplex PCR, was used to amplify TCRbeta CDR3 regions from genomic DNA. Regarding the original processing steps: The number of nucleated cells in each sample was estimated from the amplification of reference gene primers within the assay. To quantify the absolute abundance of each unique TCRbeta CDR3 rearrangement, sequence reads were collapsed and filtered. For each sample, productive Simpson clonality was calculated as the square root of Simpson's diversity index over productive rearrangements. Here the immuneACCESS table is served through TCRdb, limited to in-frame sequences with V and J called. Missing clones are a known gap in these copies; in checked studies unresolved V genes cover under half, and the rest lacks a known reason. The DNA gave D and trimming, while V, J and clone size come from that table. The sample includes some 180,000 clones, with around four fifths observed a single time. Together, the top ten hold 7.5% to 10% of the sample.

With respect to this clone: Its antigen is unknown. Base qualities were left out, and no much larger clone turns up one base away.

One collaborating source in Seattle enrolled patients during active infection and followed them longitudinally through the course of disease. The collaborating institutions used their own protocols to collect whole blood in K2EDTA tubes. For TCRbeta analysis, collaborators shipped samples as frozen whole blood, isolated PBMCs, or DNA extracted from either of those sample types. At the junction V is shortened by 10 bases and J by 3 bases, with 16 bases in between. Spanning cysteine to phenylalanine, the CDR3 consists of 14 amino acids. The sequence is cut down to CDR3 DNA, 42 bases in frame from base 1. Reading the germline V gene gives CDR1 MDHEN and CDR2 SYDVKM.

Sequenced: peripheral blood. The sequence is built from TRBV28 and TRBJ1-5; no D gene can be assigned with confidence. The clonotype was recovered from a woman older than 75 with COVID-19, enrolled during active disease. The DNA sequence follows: TGTGCCACCCAGTCGGCGGGATACAATCAGCCCCAGCATTTT. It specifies CATQSAGYNQPQHF.